This T cell receptor beta chain was profiled in a study of blood T cell repertoires in COVID-19. Germline V gene sequence: CDR1 SQVTM, CDR2 ANQGSEA. The length of the CDR3 is 13 residues. Trimming stripped 7 bases from V and 2 bases from J, with 15 bases between. Assay used: immunoSEQ multiplex PCR; TCRdb lists only in-frame clones, some missing. Here the sample spans approximately 35,000 clones, under 85% being singletons. This clone has only a few counts. This sequence joins TRBV29-1 and TRBJ2-7, with D perhaps TRBD2 (6 bases). This receptor was taken from an elderly man with acute or convalescent COVID-19. The specimen was peripheral blood. CDR3 coding DNA: TGCAGCGCGGACGTGGAGGGGACCTACGAGCAGTACTTC. Encoded protein: CSADVEGTYEQYF.